This T cell receptor (beta chain) was identified in a study of blood T cell repertoires in COVID-19. About the study: COVID-19 samples from acute and convalescent phases originated in the United States, Italy and Spain. Sample material is recorded as cDNA or gDNA derived from T cells, B-cell-depleted T cells, or PBMCs.

V was clipped by 0 bases and J by 1 base; unmatched bases: 6. The V gene's germline CDR1 is MNHNY and CDR2 SVGAGI (reference sequence). The CDR3 runs to 16 residues. Study processing details: Cell counts per sample came from amplifying reference gene primers. Using immunoSEQ multiplex PCR, the repertoire was profiled, and TCRdb retains in-frame clones only, with some absent. V and J calls and clone size come straight from that table; D and trimming were deduced from the DNA. The sample holds approximately 290,000 clones, about 89% seen once. The specimen was peripheral blood. This sequence joins TRBV6-6 and TRBJ2-7; 7 bases are shared with TRBD2. The receptor comes from a woman in her sixties or seventies with acute or convalescent COVID-19. DNA of the CDR3: TGTGCCAGCAGTTACTCTGTAGCGGGTCTTTCCTACGAGCAGTACTTC. This sequence encodes CASSYSVAGLSYEQYF.